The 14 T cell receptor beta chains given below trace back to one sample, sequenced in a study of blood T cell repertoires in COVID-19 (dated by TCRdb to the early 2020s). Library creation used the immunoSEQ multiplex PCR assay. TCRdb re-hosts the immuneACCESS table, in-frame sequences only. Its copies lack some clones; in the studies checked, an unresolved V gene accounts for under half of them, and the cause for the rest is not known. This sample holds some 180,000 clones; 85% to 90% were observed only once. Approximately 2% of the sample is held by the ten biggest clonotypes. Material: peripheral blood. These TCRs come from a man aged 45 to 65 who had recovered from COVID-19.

The CDR3 coding sequence is TGTGCCAGCAGCCCGAGACTAGCCAATGAGCAGTTCTTC. It codes for CASSPRLANEQFF. The chain links TRBV9 to TRBJ2-1; 7 bases agree with TRBD2. This CDR3 region has 13 residues. CDR1 is SGDLS, CDR2 YYNGEE, per germline. The V and J ends lost 4 bases and 6 bases, in that order; junction bases with no gene match: 4.

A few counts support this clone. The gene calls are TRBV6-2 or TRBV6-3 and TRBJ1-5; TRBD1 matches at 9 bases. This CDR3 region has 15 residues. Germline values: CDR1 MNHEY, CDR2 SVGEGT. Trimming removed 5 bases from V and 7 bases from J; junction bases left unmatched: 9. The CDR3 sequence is CASSTGTGLVQPQHF. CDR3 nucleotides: TGTGCCAGCAGTACCGGGACAGGGCTGGTACAGCCCCAGCATTTT.

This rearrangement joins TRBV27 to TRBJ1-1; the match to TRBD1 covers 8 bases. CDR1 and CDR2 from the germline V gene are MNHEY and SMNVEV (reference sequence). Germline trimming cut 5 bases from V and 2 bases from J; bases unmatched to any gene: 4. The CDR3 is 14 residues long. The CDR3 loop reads CASSTTGANTEAFF. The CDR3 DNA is TGTGCCAGCAGTACGACAGGGGCCAACACTGAAGCTTTCTTT.

This CDR3 is CASSPRTSEGVQYF. Written as DNA, the CDR3 is TGTGCCAGCAGTCCTCGGACTAGCGAGGGCGTTCAGTACTTC. The rearrangement links TRBV27 to TRBJ2-4, with TRBD2 matching over 9 bases. With 5 bases clipped from V and 11 bases from J, the junction kept 10 bases outside the gene matches. Germline values: CDR1 MNHEY, CDR2 SMNVEV (reference sequence). The CDR3 consists of 14 residues.

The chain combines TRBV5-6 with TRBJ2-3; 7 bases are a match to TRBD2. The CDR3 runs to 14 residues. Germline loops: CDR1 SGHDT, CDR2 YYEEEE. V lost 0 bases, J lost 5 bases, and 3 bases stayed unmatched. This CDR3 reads CASSLGTRGDTQYF. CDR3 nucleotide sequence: TGTGCCAGCAGCTTGGGGACTAGGGGAGATACGCAGTATTTT.

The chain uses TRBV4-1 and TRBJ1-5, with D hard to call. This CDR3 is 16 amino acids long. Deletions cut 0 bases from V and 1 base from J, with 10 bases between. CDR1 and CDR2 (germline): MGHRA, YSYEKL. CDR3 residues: CASSQDHGASNQPQHF. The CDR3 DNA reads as TGCGCCAGCAGCCAAGATCATGGAGCGAGCAATCAGCCCCAGCATTTT.

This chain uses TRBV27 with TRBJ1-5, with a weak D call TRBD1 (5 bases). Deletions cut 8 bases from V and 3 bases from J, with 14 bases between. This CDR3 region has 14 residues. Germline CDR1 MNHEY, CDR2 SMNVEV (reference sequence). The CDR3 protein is CASAPGGVNQPQHF. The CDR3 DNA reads TGTGCCAGCGCCCCGGGGGGGGTCAATCAGCCCCAGCATTTT.

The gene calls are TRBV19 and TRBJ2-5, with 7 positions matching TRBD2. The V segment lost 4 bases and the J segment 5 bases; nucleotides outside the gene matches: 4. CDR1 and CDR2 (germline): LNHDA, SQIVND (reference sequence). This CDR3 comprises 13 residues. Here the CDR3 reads CASSSGRLETQYF. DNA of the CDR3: TGTGCCAGTAGTAGCGGGAGACTGGAGACCCAGTACTTC.

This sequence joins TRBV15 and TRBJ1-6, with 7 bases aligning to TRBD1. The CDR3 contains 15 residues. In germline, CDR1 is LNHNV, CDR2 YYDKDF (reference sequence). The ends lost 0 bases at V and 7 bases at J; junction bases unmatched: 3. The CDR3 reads CATSRDPGGNSPLHF. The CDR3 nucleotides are TGTGCCACCAGCAGAGATCCAGGGGGAAATTCACCCCTCCACTTT.

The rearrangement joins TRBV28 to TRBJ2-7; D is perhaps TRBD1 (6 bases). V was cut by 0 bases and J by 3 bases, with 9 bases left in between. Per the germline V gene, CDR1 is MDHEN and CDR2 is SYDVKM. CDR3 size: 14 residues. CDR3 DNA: TGTGCCAGCAGTTTATGGGGACAACACTACGAGCAGTACTTC. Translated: CASSLWGQHYEQYF.

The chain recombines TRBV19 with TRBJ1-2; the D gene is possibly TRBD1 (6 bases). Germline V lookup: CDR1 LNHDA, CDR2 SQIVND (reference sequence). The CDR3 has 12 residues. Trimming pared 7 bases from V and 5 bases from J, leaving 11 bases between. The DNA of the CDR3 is TGTGCCAGTACCGCCAGGGGATATGGCTACACCTTC. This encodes CASTARGYGYTF.

The CDR3 sequence: CASSLDRRGVGGAKNIQYF. The CDR3 nucleotides read TGTGCCAGCAGCTTAGATAGGCGGGGGGTAGGGGGAGCCAAAAACATTCAGTACTTC. This sequence joins TRBV11-3 and TRBJ2-4, with 8 bases aligning to TRBD2. After removal of 0 bases from V and 0 bases from J, the junction contained 10 bases not matched to a gene. The CDR3 has 19 amino acids. The germline V gene has CDR1 SGHNT and CDR2 YENEEA.

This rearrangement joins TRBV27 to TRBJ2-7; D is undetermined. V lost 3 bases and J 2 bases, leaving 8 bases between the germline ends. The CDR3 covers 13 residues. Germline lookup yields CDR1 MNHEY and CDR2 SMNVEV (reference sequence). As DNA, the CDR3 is TGTGCCAGCAGTTTTCACAGTACCTACGAGCAGTACTTC. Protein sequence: CASSFHSTYEQYF.

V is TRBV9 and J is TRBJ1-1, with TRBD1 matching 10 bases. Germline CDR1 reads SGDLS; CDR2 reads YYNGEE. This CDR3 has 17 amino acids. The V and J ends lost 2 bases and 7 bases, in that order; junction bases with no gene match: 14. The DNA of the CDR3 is TGTGCCAGCAGCGTTCTTATGGGACAGGGGCTAGTAGATGAAGCTTTCTTT. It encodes CASSVLMGQGLVDEAFF.